Below are 27 T cell receptor beta chains sequenced from a single sample in a study of cytomegalovirus exposure and HLA in healthy donors listed by TCRdb under 2017. Library preparation employed the immunoSEQ multiplex PCR assay. For the multiplex PCR, a mixture combining 60 forward primers for TCR Vbeta segments and 13 reverse primers for TCR Jbeta segments was used. What TCRdb holds here is the immuneACCESS table cut down to in-frame rearrangements. Part of the clones is not present; checked against another copy, under half of the missing clones reflect an unresolved V gene, and the others are unexplained. This sample lists roughly 120,000 clones; over 60% were detected once. The ten largest make up 1% of the sample. Material for sequencing was PBMCs. These receptors all come from a human donor in good health.

The chain uses TRBV5-1 and TRBJ1-6; tentatively, D is TRBD1 (5 bases). The CDR3 is 14 amino acids. Looked up from germline, CDR1 is SGHRS and CDR2 is YFSETQ. Trimming pared 4 bases from V and 9 bases from J, leaving 14 bases between. CDR3 coding DNA: TGCGCCAGCAGCATAGACAGCCTTATTTCACCCCTCCACTTT. Its protein is CASSIDSLISPLHF.

CDR3 amino acids: CSVGLGPYEQYF. In DNA, the CDR3 is TGCAGCGTTGGCCTAGGTCCCTACGAGCAGTACTTC. The chain has TRBV29-1 and TRBJ2-7; no firm D call. The CDR3 loop spans 12 amino acids. Germline assignment: CDR1 SQVTM and CDR2 ANQGSEA. Trimming pared 4 bases from V and 2 bases from J, leaving 9 bases between.

The chain carries TRBV19 and TRBJ1-2, with D perhaps TRBD1 (5 bases). V was cut by 7 bases and J by 6 bases, with 15 bases left in between. CDR1 and CDR2 from the germline V gene are LNHDA and SQIVND (reference sequence). The CDR3 is 13 residues long. The CDR3 sequence is CASTRGPTDGYTF. Here the CDR3 DNA reads TGTGCCAGTACTAGGGGCCCGACAGATGGCTACACCTTC.

The J gene is TRBJ2-3, the V gene TRBV7-9, with 8 bases lining up with TRBD2. J lost 4 bases, V lost 5 bases, and 11 bases had no gene match. The CDR3 runs 16 residues. Per the germline V gene, CDR1 is SEHNR and CDR2 is FQNEAQ (reference sequence). The CDR3 coding sequence is TGTGCCAGCAGCCCAGGGACTAGGGGGTTGGCAGATACGCAGTATTTT. Amino acid sequence: CASSPGTRGLADTQYF.

This chain links TRBV4-1 with TRBJ1-4; 9 nucleotides agree with TRBD1. Germline CDR1 and CDR2: MGHRA and YSYEKL. Trimming removed 4 bases from V and 5 bases from J; junction bases left unmatched: 11. This CDR3 comprises 17 residues. This CDR3 reads CASSLSPPGQGNEKLFF. The DNA of the CDR3 is TGCGCCAGCAGCCTATCACCACCGGGACAGGGAAATGAAAAACTGTTTTTT.

This clone was picked up a small number of times. The J gene is TRBJ1-2, the V gene TRBV5-1, with a weak D call TRBD1 (6 bases). V lost 3 bases, J lost 3 bases, and 9 bases lay in between. This CDR3 contains 13 residues. Germline CDR1 SGHRS, CDR2 YFSETQ. CDR3 region: CASSWGQDYGYTF. The CDR3 bases are TGCGCCAGCAGCTGGGGGCAGGACTATGGCTACACCTTC.

DNA of the CDR3: TGCGCCAGCAGCTTGGTCTCCGGGGGAGTGGGTGGCTACACCTTC. Translating it yields CASSLVSGGVGGYTF. The gene calls are TRBV5-1 and TRBJ1-2; D is perhaps TRBD1 (5 bases). The V gene lost 0 bases and the J gene lost 7 bases, with 16 bases spanning the gap. CDR3 length: 15 residues. Germline V lookup: CDR1 SGHRS, CDR2 YFSETQ.

In this sample, this clone turned up once. This sequence joins TRBV9 and TRBJ1-2; 7 bases line up with TRBD1. CDR1 is SGDLS, CDR2 YYNGEE, per germline. V was pared by 4 bases and J by 6 bases, with 9 bases of the junction left unmatched. There are 14 residues in the CDR3. CDR3 protein: CASSPSDRVNGYTF. The DNA for the CDR3 is TGTGCCAGCAGCCCCTCAGACAGGGTCAATGGCTACACCTTC.

This rearrangement joins TRBV5-1 to TRBJ2-7; D is possibly TRBD1 (5 bases). Germline loops: CDR1 SGHRS, CDR2 YFSETQ. This CDR3 comprises 14 residues. V was clipped by 0 bases and J by 5 bases, with 12 bases between them. Written as DNA, the CDR3 is TGCGCCAGCAGCTTGGGCCAGGGTATCCACGAGCAGTACTTC. This sequence encodes CASSLGQGIHEQYF. The full variable domain, completed using reference TRBV5-1 and TRBJ2-7, is KAGVTQTPRYLIKTRGQQVTLSCSPISGHRSVSWYQQTPGQGLQFLFEYFSETQRNKGNFPGRFSGRQFSNSRSEMNVSTLELGDSALYLCASSLGQGIHEQYFGPGTRLTVT.

The chain employs TRBV6-5 and TRBJ1-2; no clear D. The CDR3 consists of 13 residues. The V gene's germline CDR1 is MNHEY and CDR2 SVGAGI. V dropped 6 bases and J dropped 6 bases, with 14 bases sitting between them. In nucleotides, the CDR3 is TGTGCCAGCAGCCCCGATATTGGGCATGGCTACACCTTC. Translation gives CASSPDIGHGYTF.

Here the CDR3 DNA reads TGTGCCAGCAGTGACCAAGGACATCTCTCTGGAAACACCATATATTTT. This sequence encodes CASSDQGHLSGNTIYF. The V gene is TRBV6-1, the J gene TRBJ1-3; maybe TRBD1 (5 bases). Germline V lookup: CDR1 MNHNS, CDR2 SASEGT. V lost 3 bases and J 0 bases, leaving 12 bases between the germline ends. The CDR3 loop spans 16 amino acids.

This chain joins TRBV18 and TRBJ2-3; D is possibly TRBD2 (6 bases). CDR1 is KGHSH, CDR2 LQKENI, per germline. This CDR3 comprises 14 residues. V was shortened by 8 bases and J by 6 bases, with 18 bases between the two germline ends. As DNA, the CDR3 is TGTGCCAGCCTCCTGACTAGAAACCTCGATACGCAGTATTTT. Translating it yields CASLLTRNLDTQYF.

This sequence joins TRBV6-5 and TRBJ1-2, with D possibly being TRBD1 (6 bases). Trimming removed 6 bases at V and 5 bases at J, with 16 bases between. This CDR3 spans 14 amino acids. Germline V lookup: CDR1 MNHEY, CDR2 SVGAGI. The CDR3 loop reads CASSLARGKYGYTF. The CDR3 DNA reads TGTGCCAGCAGCCTCGCCAGGGGTAAATATGGCTACACCTTC.

The chain combines TRBV19 with TRBJ2-2; D remains ambiguous. Trimming removed 1 base from V and 4 bases from J, with 4 bases in between. This CDR3 has 13 amino acids. CDR1 is LNHDA and CDR2 is SQIVND in the germline V gene (reference sequence). The CDR3 DNA follows: TGTGCCAGTAGTATAGCCTCCACCGGGGAGCTGTTTTTT. Protein: CASSIASTGELFF.

This chain uses TRBV19 with TRBJ2-7; TRBD1 agrees at 7 bases. This CDR3 comprises 13 residues. Germline assignment: CDR1 LNHDA and CDR2 SQIVND (reference sequence). The V and J ends lost 5 bases and 3 bases, in that order; junction bases with no gene match: 4. This CDR3 is CASSSRDSYEQYF. The DNA of the CDR3 is TGTGCCAGTAGTTCCCGGGACAGCTACGAGCAGTACTTC.

V and J are TRBV6-5 and TRBJ2-7, with D possibly being TRBD2 (5 bases). The CDR3 has 13 amino acids. The V gene lost 5 bases and the J gene lost 2 bases, with 10 bases spanning the gap. Per germline, CDR1 MNHEY and CDR2 SVGAGI. The CDR3 region has the DNA TGTGCCAGCAGTGACTACCCGGCCTACGAGCAGTACTTC. Its translation: CASSDYPAYEQYF.

J is TRBJ1-6 and V is TRBV4-1; D may be TRBD1 (5 bases). Per the germline V gene, CDR1 is MGHRA and CDR2 is YSYEKL. This CDR3 has 17 amino acids. Trimming stripped 1 base from V and 2 bases from J, with 12 bases between. The CDR3 protein is CASSQAPSGPYNSPLHF. CDR3 sequence (DNA): TGCGCCAGCAGCCAAGCCCCCTCAGGGCCCTATAATTCACCCCTCCACTTT.

V and J are TRBV6-4 and TRBJ2-1, with 7 positions matching TRBD2. V lost 2 bases to trimming and J lost 3 bases; unmatched junction nucleotides: 7. The CDR3 is made up of 16 amino acids. In germline, CDR1 is MRHNA, CDR2 SNTAGT. The DNA of the CDR3 is TGTGCCAGCAGTGACAATTCTGGGGGGGTCTACAATGAGCAGTTCTTC. It specifies CASSDNSGGVYNEQFF.

The genes are TRBV2 and TRBJ1-5; a weak D match, TRBD1 (5 bases). Trimming took 3 bases from V and 2 from J, leaving 11 bases between them. The CDR3 totals 15 residues. The germline gives CDR1 SNHLY, CDR2 FYNNEI. The CDR3 region is CASSEAGIGNQPQHF. For the CDR3, the DNA is TGTGCCAGCAGTGAGGCAGGGATCGGCAATCAGCCCCAGCATTTT.

CDR3 sequence (DNA): TGTGCCAGCAGCTTCCCAGGATGGGGGCGGAACACTGAAGCTTTCTTT. It encodes CASSFPGWGRNTEAFF. The J gene is TRBJ1-1, the V gene TRBV7-9; D is perhaps TRBD1 (6 bases). V dropped 3 bases and J dropped 1 base, with 15 bases sitting between them. The CDR3 consists of 16 residues. In germline, CDR1 is SEHNR, CDR2 FQNEAQ (reference sequence).

The CDR3 loop reads CASSLVNRGLNTEAFF. Written as DNA, the CDR3 is TGTGCCAGCAGCTTAGTCAACAGGGGTTTGAACACTGAAGCTTTCTTT. The chain joins TRBV7-2 to TRBJ1-1, with 7 bases lining up with TRBD1. Germline V CDR1 and CDR2: SGHTA, FQGNSA. The CDR3 totals 16 residues. Germline trimming cut 1 base from V and 0 bases from J; bases unmatched to any gene: 5. The full variable domain, in which reference TRBV7-2 and TRBJ1-1 provide the parts outside the CDR3, is GAGVSQSPSNKVTEKGKDVELRCDPISGHTALYWYRQSLGQGLEFLIYFQGNSAPDKSGLPSDRFSAERTGGSVSTLTIQRTQQEDSAVYLCASSLVNRGLNTEAFFGQGTRLTVV.

The chain is built from TRBV6-4 and TRBJ2-3; D uncertain. Trimming removed 6 bases at V and 0 bases at J, with 16 bases between. Germline assignment: CDR1 MRHNA and CDR2 SNTAGT. This CDR3 comprises 16 residues. The CDR3 sequence: CASRPPRGPSTDTQYF. The CDR3 nucleotides read TGTGCCAGCAGGCCACCTAGAGGCCCTAGCACAGATACGCAGTATTTT.

V and J are TRBV18 and TRBJ2-7; possible D gene TRBD1, 6 bases. The germline CDR1 and CDR2 sequences are KGHSH and LQKENI. V lost 3 bases and J 2 bases, leaving 11 bases between the germline ends. CDR3 size: 14 residues. In DNA form, the CDR3 reads TGTGCCAGCTCACCCCTCGAGGGGGCCTACGAGCAGTACTTC. It encodes CASSPLEGAYEQYF.

The chain uses TRBV15 and TRBJ2-5, with 7 bases aligning to TRBD1. Looked up from germline, CDR1 is LNHNV and CDR2 is YYDKDF (reference sequence). Germline trimming cut 8 bases from V and 5 bases from J; bases unmatched to any gene: 8. This CDR3 comprises 13 residues. The CDR3 is CATGHRGWETQYF. The DNA of the CDR3 is TGTGCCACCGGACACAGGGGTTGGGAGACCCAGTACTTC.

This rearrangement joins TRBV13 to TRBJ2-3, with 8 positions matching TRBD2. CDR3 length equals 15 residues. Germline CDR1 PRHDT, CDR2 FYEKMQ (reference sequence). The V and J ends lost 8 bases and 5 bases, in that order; junction bases with no gene match: 12. CDR3 in amino acids: CASAETGLGGDTQYF. The DNA for the CDR3 is TGTGCCAGCGCCGAAACGGGACTAGGGGGAGATACGCAGTATTTT.

This clone has just one count. The V gene is TRBV27, the J gene TRBJ2-1; 9 bases are a match to TRBD2. This CDR3 contains 12 residues. Trimming removed 6 bases from V and 10 bases from J; junction bases left unmatched: 4. Germline CDR1 is MNHEY and CDR2 is SMNVEV (reference sequence). CDR3 nucleotides: TGTGCCAGCAGGTACCTAGCGGGGGAGCAGTTCTTC. Encoded protein: CASRYLAGEQFF.

The V gene is TRBV9, the J gene TRBJ2-7, with D possibly being TRBD1 (5 bases). V gave up 1 base and J gave up 3 bases, with 11 bases separating them. Germline V gene lookup returns CDR1 SGDLS and CDR2 YYNGEE. CDR3 length equals 14 residues. CDR3 DNA sequence: TGTGCCAGCAGCGTAATGACAGATAGCTACGAGCAGTACTTC. Protein: CASSVMTDSYEQYF.